This T cell receptor beta chain comes out of a study of blood T cell repertoires in COVID-19. Study background: T cells, B-cell-depleted T cells, or PBMCs provided the cDNA or gDNA that served as material.

Data came from immunoSEQ multiplex PCR; TCRdb stores just in-frame clones and leaves some out. The sample carries roughly 290,000 clones, about 82% recorded once. Trimming took 0 bases from V and 5 from J, leaving 10 bases between them. CDR1 and CDR2 from the germline V gene are WNHNN and SYGVQD (reference sequence). There are 14 residues in the CDR3. The specimen was peripheral blood. The TCR sequence derives from a woman between 45 and 60 years old with active or convalescent COVID-19. V is TRBV10-1 and J is TRBJ2-5; D is possibly TRBD1 (6 bases). CDR3 in DNA: TGCGCCAGCAGTGAGTCGGCAGGGGAGGAGACCCAGTACTTC. Its translation: CASSESAGEETQYF.